These T cell receptor beta chains were read from a single sample in a study of shared clonotypes between healthy human individuals. The repertoire was sequenced with immunoSEQ multiplex PCR; TCRdb's copy has only in-frame clones and lacks some. This sample has under 650,000 clones; approximately 95% occur once, and the top ten carry roughly 0.06%. The sample comprised naive CD4+ T cells sorted from blood. These receptors were collected from a woman in her 30s in good health. The CDR3 runs from the conserved cysteine through the conserved F or W. Fields, in order: V gene, clone size, J gene, D gene, CDR3 protein, CDR3 DNA. D genes are given only for firm matches. Some rows have no size entry. The others give once, few or many, or a class for an expanded clone.

V: TRBV7-9; size: once; J: TRBJ2-5; D: TRBD2; CDR3: CASSLPEASGRGSQETQYF; DNA: TGTGCCAGCAGCTTACCCGAAGCTAGCGGGAGAGGTTCTCAAGAGACCCAGTACTTC
V: TRBV4-2; size: .; J: TRBJ1-3; D: .; CDR3: CASSFGRNSGNTIYF; DNA: TGTGCCAGCAGCTTCGGCAGAAACTCTGGAAACACCATATATTTT
V: TRBV6-5; size: .; J: TRBJ1-1; D: .; CDR3: CASSYGGDTEAFF; DNA: TGTGCCAGCAGTTACGGCGGGGACACTGAAGCTTTCTTT
V: TRBV11-2; size: .; J: TRBJ1-1; D: .; CDR3: CASSVGNRESEAFF; DNA: TGTGCCAGCAGCGTAGGCAACAGGGAATCGGAAGCTTTCTTT
V: TRBV28; size: .; J: TRBJ1-3; D: TRBD1; CDR3: CAGGTGTAGNTIYF; DNA: TGTGCCGGGGGTACGGGGACAGCTGGAAACACCATATATTTT
V: TRBV6-4; size: .; J: TRBJ2-1; D: TRBD1; CDR3: CASSHDRGEQFF; DNA: TGTGCCAGCAGTCACGACAGGGGTGAGCAGTTCTTC
V: TRBV13; size: .; J: TRBJ2-1; D: TRBD2; CDR3: CASSLGRGSTDEQFF; DNA: TGTGCCAGCAGCTTAGGCCGCGGGAGTACAGATGAGCAGTTCTTC
V: TRBV14; size: few; J: TRBJ2-3; D: .; CDR3: CASSQVLPTDTQYF; DNA: TGTGCCAGCAGCCAAGTCTTGCCCACAGATACGCAGTATTTT
V: TRBV7-2; size: .; J: TRBJ1-1; D: .; CDR3: CASSLVQGVEAFF; DNA: TGTGCCAGCAGCTTAGTGCAAGGGGTTGAAGCTTTCTTT
V: TRBV5-4; size: .; J: TRBJ2-2; D: TRBD1; CDR3: CASSSGTGSNTGELFF; DNA: TGTGCCAGCAGCTCCGGGACAGGGTCGAACACCGGGGAGCTGTTTTTT
V: TRBV9; size: .; J: TRBJ2-3; D: .; CDR3: CASSVEGTLSTDTQYF; DNA: TGTGCCAGCAGCGTAGAAGGGACCCTGAGCACAGATACGCAGTATTTT
V: TRBV2; size: .; J: TRBJ2-3; D: TRBD2; CDR3: CASSRTSGSDTQYF; DNA: TGTGCCAGCAGTAGGACTAGCGGGAGTGATACGCAGTATTTT
V: TRBV29-1; size: .; J: TRBJ1-2; D: TRBD1; CDR3: CSDRGNYGYTF; DNA: TGCAGCGACAGGGGAAACTATGGCTACACCTTC
V: TRBV18; size: .; J: TRBJ2-1; D: .; CDR3: CASSPNPRENEQFF; DNA: TGTGCCAGCTCACCAAATCCCCGGGAGAATGAGCAGTTCTTC
V: TRBV28; size: .; J: TRBJ2-7; D: TRBD2; CDR3: CASTSWVAGGSYEQYF; DNA: TGTGCCAGCACCTCTTGGGTAGCGGGGGGATCCTACGAGCAGTACTTC
V: TRBV6-5; size: .; J: TRBJ2-7; D: .; CDR3: CASSYSTQGRGEQYF; DNA: TGTGCCAGCAGTTACTCGACACAGGGTAGAGGCGAGCAGTACTTC
V: TRBV6-5; size: .; J: TRBJ2-5; D: .; CDR3: CASSDRPSGETQYF; DNA: TGTGCCAGCAGTGATAGACCCAGCGGAGAGACCCAGTACTTC
V: TRBV5-1; size: .; J: TRBJ2-5; D: TRBD2; CDR3: CASSLPTSGSLIRRETQYF; DNA: TGCGCCAGCAGCTTGCCGACTAGCGGGAGCTTGATCCGGCGGGAGACCCAGTACTTC
V: TRBV28; size: .; J: TRBJ1-5; D: .; CDR3: CASRAAMGSNQPQHF; DNA: TGTGCCAGCAGAGCTGCCATGGGTAGCAATCAGCCCCAGCATTTT
V: TRBV7-2; size: .; J: TRBJ1-2; D: .; CDR3: CASSLARPVRSDTF; DNA: TGTGCCAGCAGCTTAGCGAGACCCGTGCGGAGTGACACCTTC
V: TRBV28; size: .; J: TRBJ1-6; D: .; CDR3: CASSLSRTVDSPLHF; DNA: TGTGCCAGCAGTTTATCCCGCACCGTGGACTCACCCCTCCACTTT
V: TRBV28; size: .; J: TRBJ2-2; D: .; CDR3: CASPGASGELFF; DNA: TGTGCCAGTCCGGGGGCATCCGGGGAGCTGTTTTTT
V: TRBV5-4; size: .; J: TRBJ1-1; D: .; CDR3: CASSLVAGNTEAFF; DNA: TGTGCCAGCAGCTTGGTTGCAGGGAACACTGAAGCTTTCTTT
V: TRBV18; size: .; J: TRBJ1-1; D: .; CDR3: CASSPPGGTEAFF; DNA: TGTGCCAGCTCACCACCGGGCGGCACTGAAGCTTTCTTT
V: TRBV5-1; size: .; J: TRBJ1-5; D: .; CDR3: CASSLDLRHGSTSNQPQHF; DNA: TGCGCCAGCAGCTTGGATTTGCGGCACGGGAGTACGAGCAATCAGCCCCAGCATTTT
V: TRBV18; size: .; J: TRBJ1-1; D: .; CDR3: CASSSVDRRAFF; DNA: TGTGCCAGCTCATCTGTCGACAGGAGGGCTTTCTTT
V: TRBV5-1; size: .; J: TRBJ2-2; D: .; CDR3: CASSSSGTGYGGELFF; DNA: TGCGCCAGCAGCTCCTCCGGGACTGGCTACGGCGGGGAGCTGTTTTTT
V: TRBV4-2; size: .; J: TRBJ2-2; D: TRBD2; CDR3: CASSPRTSGNTGELFF; DNA: TGTGCCAGCAGCCCCCGGACTAGCGGCAACACCGGGGAGCTGTTTTTT
V: TRBV18; size: .; J: TRBJ1-2; D: .; CDR3: CASSPPNPREAAF; DNA: TGTGCCAGCTCACCACCGAATCCCCGGGAGGCGGCCTTC
V: TRBV15; size: .; J: TRBJ2-5; D: .; CDR3: CATSSGGGQETQYF; DNA: TGTGCCACCAGCAGTGGGGGAGGCCAAGAGACCCAGTACTTC
V: TRBV27; size: .; J: TRBJ1-4; D: .; CDR3: CASASGQGTSKLFF; DNA: TGTGCCAGTGCTTCGGGGCAGGGGACTTCAAAACTGTTTTTT
V: TRBV18; size: .; J: TRBJ1-2; D: TRBD1; CDR3: CASSLETGQGRYGYTF; DNA: TGTGCCAGCTCACTCGAAACGGGACAGGGTCGGTATGGCTACACCTTC
V: TRBV7-9; size: .; J: TRBJ2-7; D: .; CDR3: CASSRTASYEQYF; DNA: TGTGCCAGCAGCCGGACAGCCTCCTACGAGCAGTACTTC
V: TRBV28; size: .; J: TRBJ1-1; D: .; CDR3: CASSFGGWTFF; DNA: TGTGCCAGCAGTTTCGGAGGGTGGACTTTCTTT
V: TRBV5-1; size: .; J: TRBJ1-1; D: TRBD1; CDR3: CASSLEQGLGNTEAFF; DNA: TGCGCCAGCAGCTTGGAACAGGGGCTTGGGAACACTGAAGCTTTCTTT
V: TRBV6-1; size: .; J: TRBJ2-7; D: TRBD1; CDR3: CASRGTGGSYEQYF; DNA: TGTGCCAGCAGGGGGACAGGGGGTTCCTACGAGCAGTACTTC
V: TRBV28; size: .; J: TRBJ2-7; D: .; CDR3: CASSSPGVALSYEQYF; DNA: TGTGCCAGCAGTTCGCCGGGGGTCGCTCTCTCCTACGAGCAGTACTTC
V: TRBV27; size: .; J: TRBJ2-7; D: .; CDR3: CASSPDRISYEQYF; DNA: TGTGCCAGCAGCCCGGACCGAATCTCCTACGAGCAGTACTTC
V: TRBV27; size: .; J: TRBJ1-1; D: TRBD1; CDR3: CASRIQGSSTEAFF; DNA: TGTGCCAGCAGAATACAGGGGTCCAGTACTGAAGCTTTCTTT
V: TRBV18; size: .; J: TRBJ1-6; D: .; CDR3: CASSPRPRGDNSPLHF; DNA: TGTGCCAGCTCACCACGGCCCAGGGGTGATAATTCACCCCTCCACTTT
V: TRBV11-2; size: .; J: TRBJ2-7; D: TRBD1; CDR3: CASSLERTGPYEQYF; DNA: TGTGCCAGCAGCTTAGAGCGGACAGGGCCCTACGAGCAGTACTTC
V: TRBV30; size: .; J: TRBJ1-1; D: .; CDR3: CAWSWLGPENTEAFF; DNA: TGTGCCTGGAGTTGGTTAGGGCCGGAGAACACTGAAGCTTTCTTT
V: TRBV9; size: .; J: TRBJ1-3; D: .; CDR3: CASITDTIYF; DNA: TGTGCCAGCATTACGGACACCATATATTTT
V: TRBV4-1; size: .; J: TRBJ2-1; D: TRBD2; CDR3: CASSPRTSGSTRNEQFF; DNA: TGCGCCAGCAGCCCACGGACTAGCGGGAGTACTCGTAATGAGCAGTTCTTC
V: TRBV19; size: .; J: TRBJ1-5; D: .; CDR3: CASSKRDHSNQPQHF; DNA: TGTGCCAGTAGTAAAAGGGATCATAGCAATCAGCCCCAGCATTTT
V: TRBV23-1; size: once; J: TRBJ2-2; D: TRBD1; CDR3: CASSRRTGGRTGELFF; DNA: TGCGCCAGCAGTCGACGGACAGGGGGCCGGACCGGGGAGCTGTTTTTT
V: TRBV28; size: .; J: TRBJ1-1; D: .; CDR3: CASTEGGVNTEAFF; DNA: TGTGCCAGCACCGAAGGCGGGGTGAACACTGAAGCTTTCTTT
V: TRBV30; size: .; J: TRBJ2-7; D: .; CDR3: CAWSDLGVAPEYEQYF; DNA: TGTGCCTGGAGTGATCTCGGAGTGGCACCAGAATACGAGCAGTACTTC
V: TRBV7-9; size: .; J: TRBJ1-1; D: .; CDR3: CASSLSPQGLNTEAFF; DNA: TGTGCCAGCAGCTTAAGCCCACAGGGTTTGAACACTGAAGCTTTCTTT
V: TRBV4-1; size: .; J: TRBJ2-6; D: .; CDR3: CASSPGRSSGANVLTF; DNA: TGCGCCAGCAGCCCCGGACGGAGCTCTGGGGCCAACGTCCTGACTTTC
V: TRBV6-5; size: .; J: TRBJ2-7; D: TRBD1; CDR3: CASSYSGTGTTYEQYF; DNA: TGTGCCAGCAGTTACTCGGGGACAGGGACAACCTACGAGCAGTACTTC
V: TRBV5-1; size: .; J: TRBJ1-1; D: .; CDR3: CASSFHSGNTEAFF; DNA: TGCGCCAGCAGCTTCCATTCTGGGAACACTGAAGCTTTCTTT
V: TRBV19; size: few; J: TRBJ1-2; D: .; CDR3: CASSDFSGGYTF; DNA: TGTGCCAGTAGTGACTTCTCAGGCGGCTACACCTTC
V: TRBV29-1; size: .; J: TRBJ2-1; D: .; CDR3: CSTGVYNEQFF; DNA: TGCAGCACGGGGGTATACAATGAGCAGTTCTTC
V: TRBV7-6; size: once; J: TRBJ1-4; D: TRBD1; CDR3: CASSFRQGDEKLFF; DNA: TGTGCCAGCAGCTTCCGACAGGGAGATGAAAAACTGTTTTTT